Below, 10 T cell receptor beta chains from the same sample are listed, as sequenced in a study of blood T cells in healthy people across ages. With a J-beta primer mix and a sample-barcoded 5' primer, a second PCR ran 7 to 11 cycles. MiXCR was run by TCRdb on the 5' RACE reads, yielding one entry per CDR3 protein. The profile shows more than 1,400,000 distinct CDR3 sequences, approximately 38% of them singletons. The sequencing input was blood. The receptors shown here come from a woman between 18 and 29 years old in good health.

This clonotype has a handful of counts. The chain recombines TRBV6-1 with TRBJ2-1; D remains unclear. The V gene's germline CDR1 is MNHNS and CDR2 SASEGT. This CDR3 is built from 13 residues. The V gene lost 2 bases and the J gene lost 4 bases, with 6 bases spanning the gap. CDR3: CASSENDYNEQFF. CDR3 DNA sequence: TGTGCCAGCAGTGAAAATGATTACAATGAGCAGTTCTTC.

As regards this clonotype: A single base separates this from a much larger clone, so it may be a read error. The chain has TRBV4-2 and TRBJ2-7, with 10 nucleotides matching TRBD2. The CDR3 consists of 15 residues. The junction had 7 bases not matched to a gene; V was cut back by 1 base and J by 7 bases. Germline loops: CDR1 LGHNA, CDR2 YNFKEQ. CDR3 residues: CASSQGAGGPNEQYF. The DNA of the CDR3 is TGTGCCAGCAGCCAAGGAGCGGGAGGGCCGAATGAGCAGTACTTC.

The chain joins TRBV6-2 or TRBV6-3 to TRBJ1-5; TRBD1 might be the D (5 bases). Trimming left V 5 bases short and J 4 bases short, with 15 bases between. The CDR3 runs to 15 residues. CDR1 MNHEY and CDR2 SVGEGT come from the germline V gene. The CDR3 region is CASSPRAGWNQPQHF. The CDR3 DNA reads TGTGCCAGCAGTCCCCGGGCAGGGTGGAATCAGCCCCAGCATTTT.

This chain uses TRBV4-2 with TRBJ1-2, with D possibly being TRBD1 (5 bases). CDR1 and CDR2 (germline): LGHNA, YNFKEQ. V was pared by 4 bases and J by 4 bases, with 13 bases between. This CDR3 has 14 amino acids. The CDR3, as DNA: TGTGCCAGCAGCCCAATGACAGAATCCTATGGCTACACCTTC. Its translation: CASSPMTESYGYTF.

This clonotype was counted a few times. This chain links TRBV6-6 with TRBJ2-1; tentative D call: TRBD2 (6 bases). CDR1 is MNHNY and CDR2 is SVGAGI in the germline V gene (reference sequence). V lost 0 bases to trimming and J lost 5 bases, with 14 bases between them. This CDR3 has 16 amino acids. CDR3 region: CASSYSFSGTNNEQFF. CDR3 coding DNA: TGTGCCAGCAGTTACTCCTTTAGCGGAACTAACAATGAGCAGTTCTTC.

The CDR3 loop reads CASSLSPGLAGGNEQFF. CDR3 DNA: TGTGCCAGTAGTCTCTCCCCGGGACTAGCGGGCGGCAATGAGCAGTTCTTC. The rearrangement uses TRBV19 and TRBJ2-1, with 12 bases that match TRBD2. The CDR3 totals 17 residues. After removal of 5 bases from V and 6 bases from J, the junction contained 11 bases not matched to a gene. CDR1 is LNHDA, CDR2 SQIVND, per germline (reference sequence).

CDR3: CSALLAGGPGEQYF. The CDR3 coding sequence is TGCAGTGCCCTTTTAGCGGGAGGGCCGGGCGAGCAGTACTTC. The rearrangement links TRBV20-1 to TRBJ2-7; 11 bases map to TRBD2. After removal of 6 bases from V and 6 bases from J, the junction contained 10 bases not matched to a gene. This CDR3 comprises 14 residues. CDR1 is DFQATT and CDR2 is SNEGSKA in the germline V gene (reference sequence).

The chain employs TRBV9 and TRBJ2-7; TRBD1 aligns across 7 bases. This CDR3 is 14 amino acids long. Germline V gene data show CDR1 as SGDLS and CDR2 as YYNGEE. The V segment lost 0 bases and the J segment 4 bases; nucleotides outside the gene matches: 4. CDR3 bases: TGTGCCAGCAGCGTAGAATACAGGGGTTACGAGCAGTACTTC. It specifies CASSVEYRGYEQYF.

V is TRBV10-2 and J is TRBJ1-3; 7 nucleotides align to TRBD1. With V trimmed by 4 bases and J by 1 base, 10 bases remained unmatched. The CDR3 length is 17 residues. CDR1 is WSHSY and CDR2 is SAAADI in the germline V gene. CDR3: CASSGLRQGDSGNTIYF. CDR3 DNA sequence: TGCGCCAGCAGTGGGCTACGACAGGGCGATTCTGGAAACACCATATATTTT.

This clonotype was recorded many times. The chain is built from TRBV29-1 and TRBJ2-3; possible D gene TRBD2, 6 bases. The CDR3 totals 14 residues. The germline CDR1 and CDR2 sequences are SQVTM and ANQGSEA. V shed 3 bases and J shed 6 bases, with 16 bases lying between them. The CDR3 DNA follows: TGCAGCGTTGATTTCGGGGACTGGTTGGATACGCAGTATTTT. This codes for CSVDFGDWLDTQYF.